One and the same sample provided the 9 T cell receptor beta chains below, sequenced in a study of shared clonotypes between healthy human individuals. Sequencing used immunoSEQ multiplex PCR; TCRdb keeps in-frame clones, though not all of them. The sample has 2.3 million or so clones, 85% to 95% seen once. Input material: naive CD4+ T cells from PBMCs. Subset of the sample: CD45RA+ positively selected. These receptors came from a man aged 18 to 29 in good health. Some clones in this sample may be carry-over from other donors' samples.

J is TRBJ2-5 and V is TRBV25-1, with D possibly being TRBD2 (7 bases). V lost 8 bases to trimming and J lost 9 bases, with 22 bases between them. The CDR3 spans 14 residues. Per germline, CDR1 MGHDK and CDR2 SYGVNS. Here the CDR3 DNA reads TGTGCCAGCGCTCCCCTTCTAGGGGGGGAGGCCCAGTACTTC. Protein: CASAPLLGGEAQYF. Full variable domain (remainder filled in from reference TRBV25-1 and TRBJ2-5): EADIYQTPRYLVIGTGKKITLECSQTMGHDKMYWYQQDPGMELHLIHYSYGVNSTEKGDLSSESTVSRIRTEHFPLTLESARPSHTSQYLCASAPLLGGEAQYFGPGTRLLVL.

The chain links TRBV2 to TRBJ2-2; D not certain. Per the germline V gene, CDR1 is SNHLY and CDR2 is FYNNEI. The length of the CDR3 is 14 residues. V was shortened by 7 bases and J by 7 bases, with 16 bases between the two germline ends. The CDR3 region has the DNA TGTGCCAGCAAGTATCCCCCCACGGGCGGGGAGCTGTTTTTT. Translated, it gives CASKYPPTGGELFF.

The chain recombines TRBV6-4 with TRBJ1-5; D not resolved. Germline values: CDR1 MRHNA, CDR2 SNTAGT. Trimming removed 5 bases at V and 0 bases at J, with 8 bases between. This CDR3 is 14 amino acids long. The CDR3 is CASSREPSNQPQHF. The CDR3 DNA reads TGTGCCAGCAGTAGGGAGCCTAGCAATCAGCCCCAGCATTTT.

The rearrangement links TRBV18 to TRBJ1-3; TRBD1 is a possible D gene (6 bases). Germline CDR1 and CDR2: KGHSH and LQKENI. The CDR3 consists of 16 residues. Trimming removed 2 bases from V and 2 bases from J, with 13 bases in between. CDR3 nucleotides: TGTGCCAGCTCACCATTGAACAGGGCGACTGGAAACACCATATATTTT. Translation gives CASSPLNRATGNTIYF.

V gene TRBV28 combines with J gene TRBJ1-5; D not certain. This CDR3 comprises 14 residues. Trimming pared 3 bases from V and 6 bases from J, leaving 12 bases between. Germline values: CDR1 MDHEN, CDR2 SYDVKM. CDR3 region: CASSFHRGSQPQHF. The CDR3 DNA follows: TGTGCCAGCAGTTTCCATCGGGGTTCTCAGCCCCAGCATTTT.

The chain joins TRBV18 to TRBJ2-7; the match to TRBD2 covers 13 bases. The CDR3 contains 16 residues. Germline V gene lookup returns CDR1 KGHSH and CDR2 LQKENI. V shed 2 bases, J shed 4 bases, and the junction held 5 bases outside the gene matches. This chain's CDR3 is CASSPGLAGVGYEQYF. CDR3 DNA sequence: TGTGCCAGCTCACCAGGACTAGCGGGAGTTGGTTACGAGCAGTACTTC. The complete variable domain, with remaining parts taken from reference TRBV18 and TRBJ2-7, reads NAGVMQNPRHLVRRRGQEARLRCSPMKGHSHVYWYRQLPEEGLKFMVYLQKENIIDESGMPKERFSAEFPKEGPSILRIQQVVRGDSAAYFCASSPGLAGVGYEQYFGPGTRLTVT.

The chain recombines TRBV14 with TRBJ1-1; 9 bases are shared with TRBD1. V gave up 4 bases and J gave up 4 bases; unmatched junction bases: 7. This CDR3 comprises 15 residues. Germline CDR1 reads SGHDN; CDR2 reads FVKESK. CDR3 protein: CASSPIDRGGTEAFF. The CDR3 DNA is TGTGCCAGCAGCCCAATCGACAGGGGGGGCACTGAAGCTTTCTTT.

This chain connects TRBV6-1 to TRBJ1-2; no clear D gene. In germline, CDR1 is MNHNS, CDR2 SASEGT. The CDR3 is 12 amino acids. V was clipped by 2 bases and J by 8 bases, with 9 bases between them. CDR3 in DNA: TGTGCCAGCAGTGAACTTTATGGGGGCTACACCTTC. Encoded protein: CASSELYGGYTF.

J is TRBJ1-6 and V is TRBV28, with D hard to call. The CDR3 covers 14 residues. Germline CDR1 is MDHEN and CDR2 is SYDVKM. V shed 6 bases and J shed 9 bases, with 15 bases lying between them. The DNA of the CDR3 is TGTGCCAGCAGGACACCTCTAAACGGTTCACCCCTCCACTTT. It yields the protein CASRTPLNGSPLHF.